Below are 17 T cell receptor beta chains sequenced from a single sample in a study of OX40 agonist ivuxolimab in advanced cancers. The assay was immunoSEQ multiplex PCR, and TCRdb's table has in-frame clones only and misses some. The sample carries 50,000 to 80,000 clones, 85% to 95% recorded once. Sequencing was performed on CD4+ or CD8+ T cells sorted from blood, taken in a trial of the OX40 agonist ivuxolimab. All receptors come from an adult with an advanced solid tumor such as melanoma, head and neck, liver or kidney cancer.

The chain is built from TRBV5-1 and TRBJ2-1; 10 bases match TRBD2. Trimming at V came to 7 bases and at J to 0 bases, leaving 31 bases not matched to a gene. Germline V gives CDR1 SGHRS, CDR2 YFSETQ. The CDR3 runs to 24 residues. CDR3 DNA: TGCGCCAGCGGAACGGGTACAGCGGGTTACGGTCTAGCGGGAGCGTTGGGCTCCTACAATGAGCAGTTCTTC. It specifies CASGTGTAGYGLAGALGSYNEQFF.

The CDR3 loop is CAWRPGNNEKLFF. The CDR3 DNA follows: TGTGCCTGGAGACCAGGAAATAATGAAAAACTGTTTTTT. The rearrangement uses TRBV30 and TRBJ1-4, with unresolved D. This CDR3 region has 13 residues. Germline values: CDR1 GTSNPN, CDR2 SVGIG (reference sequence). V lost 3 bases, J lost 4 bases, and 9 bases lay in between.

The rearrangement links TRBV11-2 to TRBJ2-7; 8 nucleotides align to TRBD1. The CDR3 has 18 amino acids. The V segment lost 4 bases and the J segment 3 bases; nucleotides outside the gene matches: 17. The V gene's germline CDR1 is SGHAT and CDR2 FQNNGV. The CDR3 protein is CASSWTGSMSPLVYEQYF. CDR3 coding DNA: TGTGCCAGCAGCTGGACAGGGTCAATGTCCCCCTTAGTCTACGAGCAGTACTTC.

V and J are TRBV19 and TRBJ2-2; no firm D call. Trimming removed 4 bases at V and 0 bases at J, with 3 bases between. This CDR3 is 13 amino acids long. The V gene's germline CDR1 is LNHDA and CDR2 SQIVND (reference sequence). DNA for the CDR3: TGTGCCAGTAGTACGGCGAACACCGGGGAGCTGTTTTTT. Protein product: CASSTANTGELFF.

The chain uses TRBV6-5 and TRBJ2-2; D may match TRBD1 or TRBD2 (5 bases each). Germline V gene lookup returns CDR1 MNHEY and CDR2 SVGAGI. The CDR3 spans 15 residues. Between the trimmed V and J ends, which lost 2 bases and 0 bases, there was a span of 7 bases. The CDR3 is CASSYGTANTGELFF. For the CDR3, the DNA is TGTGCCAGCAGTTACGGGACGGCGAACACCGGGGAGCTGTTTTTT.

The CDR3 DNA sequence: TGTGCCAGCAGCGCTACAGGGTTTTTCGGCTACACCTTC. Its translation: CASSATGFFGYTF. The chain is built from TRBV6-4 and TRBJ1-2, with a weak D call TRBD1 (6 bases). The germline V gene encodes CDR1 MRHNA and CDR2 SNTAGT. V gave up 6 bases and J gave up 8 bases, with 16 bases separating them. CDR3 length: 13 residues.

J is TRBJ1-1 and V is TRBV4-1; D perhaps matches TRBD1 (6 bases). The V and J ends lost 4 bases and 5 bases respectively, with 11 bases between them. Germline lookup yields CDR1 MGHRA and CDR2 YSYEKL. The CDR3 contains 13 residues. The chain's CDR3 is CASSRGGETEAFF. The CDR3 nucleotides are TGCGCCAGCAGCCGAGGGGGGGAAACTGAAGCTTTCTTT.

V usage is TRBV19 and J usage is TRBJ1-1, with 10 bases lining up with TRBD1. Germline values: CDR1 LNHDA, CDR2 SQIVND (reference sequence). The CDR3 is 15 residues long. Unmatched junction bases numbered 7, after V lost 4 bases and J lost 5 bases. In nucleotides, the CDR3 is TGTGCCAGTAGTAAGGGGACAGGGGATCGGACTGAAGCTTTCTTT. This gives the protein CASSKGTGDRTEAFF.

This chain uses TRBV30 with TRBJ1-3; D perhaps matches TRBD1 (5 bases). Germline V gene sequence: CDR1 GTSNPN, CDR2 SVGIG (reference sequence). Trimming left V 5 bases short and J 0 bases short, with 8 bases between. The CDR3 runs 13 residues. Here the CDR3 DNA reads TGTGCCTGGGACAGCGTCTCTGGAAACACCATATATTTT. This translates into CAWDSVSGNTIYF.

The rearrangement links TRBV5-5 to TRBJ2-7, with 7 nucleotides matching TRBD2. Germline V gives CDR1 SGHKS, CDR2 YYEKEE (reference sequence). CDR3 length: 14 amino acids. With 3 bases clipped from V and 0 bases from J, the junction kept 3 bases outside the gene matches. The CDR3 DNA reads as TGTGCCAGCAGCTACGGGAGGCCCTCCTACGAGCAGTACTTC. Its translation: CASSYGRPSYEQYF. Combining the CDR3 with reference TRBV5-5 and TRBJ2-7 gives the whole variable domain DAGVTQSPTHLIKTRGQQVTLRCSPISGHKSVSWYQQVLGQGPQFIFQYYEKEERGRGNFPDRFSARQFPNYSSELNVNALLLGDSALYLCASSYGRPSYEQYFGPGTRLTVT.

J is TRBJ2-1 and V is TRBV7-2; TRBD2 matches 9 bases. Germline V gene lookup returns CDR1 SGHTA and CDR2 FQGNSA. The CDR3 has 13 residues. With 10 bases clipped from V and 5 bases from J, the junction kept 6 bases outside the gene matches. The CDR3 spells CATRTSENNEQFF. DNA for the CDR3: TGTGCCACCAGGACTAGCGAAAACAATGAGCAGTTCTTC.

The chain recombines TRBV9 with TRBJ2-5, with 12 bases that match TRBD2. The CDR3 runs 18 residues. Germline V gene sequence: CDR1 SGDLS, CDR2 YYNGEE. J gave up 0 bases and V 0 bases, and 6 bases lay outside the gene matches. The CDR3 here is CASSVAGGTSGYQETQYF. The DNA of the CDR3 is TGTGCCAGCAGCGTAGCAGGTGGGACTAGCGGGTACCAAGAGACCCAGTACTTC. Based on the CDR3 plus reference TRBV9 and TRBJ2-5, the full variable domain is DSGVTQTPKHLITATGQRVTLRCSPRSGDLSVYWYQQSLDQGLQFLIQYYNGEERAKGNILERFSAQQFPDLHSELNLSSLELGDSALYFCASSVAGGTSGYQETQYFGPGTRLLVL.

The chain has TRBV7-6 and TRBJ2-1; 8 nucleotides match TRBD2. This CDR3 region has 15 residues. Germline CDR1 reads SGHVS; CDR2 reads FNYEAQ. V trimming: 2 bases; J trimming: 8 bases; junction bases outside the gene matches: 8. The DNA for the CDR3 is TGTGCCAGCAGCTTACAGCGGGAGCGCGGCGATGAGCAGTTCTTC. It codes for CASSLQRERGDEQFF.

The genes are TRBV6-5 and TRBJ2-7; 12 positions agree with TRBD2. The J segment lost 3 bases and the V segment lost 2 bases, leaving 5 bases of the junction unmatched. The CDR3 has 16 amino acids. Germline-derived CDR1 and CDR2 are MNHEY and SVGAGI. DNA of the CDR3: TGTGCCAGCAGTTACGCTAGCGGGAGGGCGTACTACGAGCAGTACTTC. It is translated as CASSYASGRAYYEQYF.

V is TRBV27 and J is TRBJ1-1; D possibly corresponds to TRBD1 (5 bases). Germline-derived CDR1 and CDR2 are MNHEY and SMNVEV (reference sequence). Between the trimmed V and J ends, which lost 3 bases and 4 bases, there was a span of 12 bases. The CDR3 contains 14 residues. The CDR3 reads CASSFGGSGTEAFF. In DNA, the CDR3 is TGTGCCAGCAGTTTCGGGGGGAGTGGCACTGAAGCTTTCTTT.

The CDR3 DNA sequence: TGCGCCAGCAGCCAAGGAGGGACCGCGTCACAACACGAGCAGTACTTC. It specifies CASSQGGTASQHEQYF. V gene TRBV4-1 combines with J gene TRBJ2-7; TRBD1 or TRBD2 may be the D gene (5 bases each). The CDR3 consists of 16 residues. Trimming shortened V by 1 base and J by 5 bases, and 18 bases separated the two germline ends. Germline loops: CDR1 MGHRA, CDR2 YSYEKL.

CDR3 in DNA: TGTGCCAGCAGGCCGCTAGCGGAAGAGACCCAGTACTTC. Protein product: CASRPLAEETQYF. The chain employs TRBV7-2 and TRBJ2-5; 7 nucleotides align to TRBD2. V lost 6 bases and J lost 3; bases outside the gene matches: 4. This CDR3 contains 13 residues. The germline gives CDR1 SGHTA, CDR2 FQGNSA.